Sequencing of this TCR beta chain was carried out in a study of Graves' ophthalmopathy and Graves' hyperthyroidism. V gave up 5 bases and J gave up 0 bases; unmatched junction bases: 3. CDR1 and CDR2 from the germline V gene are SEHNR and FQNEAQ (reference sequence). The CDR3 covers 15 residues. In this sample, this clonotype turned up a few times. Physicians reached a diagnosis by relying on clinical symptoms, serum thyroxine, TRAb, thyroid ultrasound and orbital computed tomography. Amplifying from RNA transcripts, the study obtained TCR beta CDR3 regions. Following a first-round RT-PCR that used HTBI primers, a second-round multiplex PCR was carried out. A single record per CDR3 protein comes from TCRdb applying MiXCR to the multiplex PCR reads. The sample carries about 600,000 distinct CDR3 sequences, approximately 35% recorded once.

This sequence was found in an adult man with Graves' hyperthyroidism. The sequenced sample was peripheral blood or thyroid tissue (not recorded which). The chain has TRBV7-9 and TRBJ2-3; 9 bases are a match to TRBD1. CDR3: CASSKGQGSTDTQYF. CDR3 nucleotides: TGTGCCAGCAGCAAAGGACAGGGGAGCACAGATACGCAGTATTTT.